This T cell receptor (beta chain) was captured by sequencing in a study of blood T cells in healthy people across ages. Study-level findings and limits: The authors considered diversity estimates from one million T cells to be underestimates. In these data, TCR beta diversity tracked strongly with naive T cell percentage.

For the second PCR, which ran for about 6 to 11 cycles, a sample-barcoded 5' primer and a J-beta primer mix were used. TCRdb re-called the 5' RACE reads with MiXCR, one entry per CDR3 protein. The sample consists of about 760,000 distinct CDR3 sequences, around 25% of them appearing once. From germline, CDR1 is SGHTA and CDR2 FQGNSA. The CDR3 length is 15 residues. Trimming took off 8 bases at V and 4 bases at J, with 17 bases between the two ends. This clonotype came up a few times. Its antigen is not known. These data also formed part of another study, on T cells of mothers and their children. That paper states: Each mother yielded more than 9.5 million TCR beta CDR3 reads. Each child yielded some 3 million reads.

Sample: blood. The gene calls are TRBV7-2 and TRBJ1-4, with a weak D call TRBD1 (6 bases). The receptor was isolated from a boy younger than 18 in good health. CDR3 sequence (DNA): TGTGCCAGCGCCACTGACGACAGGCTTAATGAAAAACTGTTTTTT. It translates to CASATDDRLNEKLFF.